This TCR beta chain was identified during a study of OX40 agonist ivuxolimab in advanced cancers. Clones were read by immunoSEQ multiplex PCR, and TCRdb kept only the in-frame ones, dropping some. Counted here are approximately 49,000 clones, approximately 84% occurring once; the ten biggest clones make up roughly 1.1%. The input for sequencing was CD4+ or CD8+ T cells sorted from blood, taken in a trial of the OX40 agonist ivuxolimab. This clonotype was sampled from an adult with an advanced solid tumor such as melanoma, head and neck, liver or kidney cancer.

CDR3 residues: CASSRLAEETQYF. The CDR3 nucleotides read TGTGCCAGCAGCCGACTAGCTGAAGAGACCCAGTACTTC. The chain combines TRBV7-3 with TRBJ2-5, with 7 bases identical to TRBD2. CDR1 SGHTA and CDR2 FQGTGA come from the germline V gene. The CDR3 is made up of 13 amino acids. V shed 5 bases and J 3 bases; nucleotides not matched to a gene: 3.